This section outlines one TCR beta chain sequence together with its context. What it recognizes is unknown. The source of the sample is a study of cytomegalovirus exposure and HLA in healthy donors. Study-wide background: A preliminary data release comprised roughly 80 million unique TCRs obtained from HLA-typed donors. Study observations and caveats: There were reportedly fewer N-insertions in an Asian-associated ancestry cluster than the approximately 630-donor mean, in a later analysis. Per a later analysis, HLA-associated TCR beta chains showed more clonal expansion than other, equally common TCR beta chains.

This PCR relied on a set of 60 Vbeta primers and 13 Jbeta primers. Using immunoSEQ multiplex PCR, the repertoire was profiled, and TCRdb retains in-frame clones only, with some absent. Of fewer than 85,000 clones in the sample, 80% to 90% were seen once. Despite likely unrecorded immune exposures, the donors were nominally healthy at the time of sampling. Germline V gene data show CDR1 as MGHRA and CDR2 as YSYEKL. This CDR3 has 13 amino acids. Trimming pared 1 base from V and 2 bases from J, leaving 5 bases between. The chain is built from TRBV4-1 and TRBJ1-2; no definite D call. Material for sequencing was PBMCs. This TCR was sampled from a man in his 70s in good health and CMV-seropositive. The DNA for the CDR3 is TGCGCCAGCAGCCAAGGGGAGAACTATGGCTACACCTTC. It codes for CASSQGENYGYTF.